Sequencing of this T cell receptor beta chain was carried out in a study of T cell responses to AZD1222 COVID-19 vaccine. The ends were cut back, 2 bases at V and 2 bases at J, with 17 bases in the middle. Germline-derived CDR1 and CDR2 are LGHDT and YNNKEL (reference sequence). The CDR3 has 17 residues. Profiled with immunoSEQ multiplex PCR; TCRdb holds only in-frame clones, not every one. The data contain approximately 89,000 clones, 70% to 90% of them singletons. Overall study findings and caveats: The donor group comprised mostly white British people and more females; the analysis possibly underestimated clonal diversity. Spike-specific TCR breadth and depth went up after people got two AZD1222 doses. The CD4 TCRs associated with vaccination extended across spike and predominated at 160-218 and 743-854.

As for this clone: Its antigen is unknown.

The chain employs TRBV3-1 (or the pseudogene TRBV3-2) and TRBJ2-3; D is unclear. The clonotype was recovered from an adult who received the AZD1222 COVID-19 vaccine. The specimen comprised peripheral blood, sampled 28 days after the second AZD1222 dose. The CDR3 DNA sequence: TGTGCCAGCAGCCAATACCGACTCCTGGCTCACACAGATACGCAGTATTTT. As protein: CASSQYRLLAHTDTQYF.